This T cell receptor beta chain was identified during a study of beta chain features in type 1 diabetes. Points from the study as a whole: Relative to healthy donors, patients appeared to have naive, central memory and Treg TCRB repertoires that were more similar.

Germline values: CDR1 SGHRS, CDR2 YFSETQ. V dropped 0 bases and J dropped 3 bases, with 13 bases sitting between them. The CDR3 totals 16 residues. Investigators reverse transcribed all isolated RNA, so they sequenced expressed TCRB transcripts. Libraries were prepared by immunoSEQ multiplex PCR; TCRdb keeps only in-frame clonotypes and omits some of them. The sample records about 620,000 clones, around 15% being singletons. Purities over 98% were achieved in all sorted populations. As for this clone: Its target is not known.

The receptor comes from a man aged 18-30 years in good health. The chain recombines TRBV5-1 with TRBJ1-5; D remains unclear. The sample was naive CD4+ T cells from blood. The CDR3 DNA is TGCGCCAGCAGCTTGGGAGCCCAGGCGGACAATCAGCCCCAGCATTTT. Encoded protein: CASSLGAQADNQPQHF.